Sequencing of this T cell receptor beta chain was carried out in a study of blood T cell repertoires in COVID-19. Study context: Some COVID-19 samples were acute and others convalescent; all came from the United States, Italy and Spain. In each case, the material was cDNA or gDNA derived from T cells, B-cell-depleted T cells, or PBMCs.

Sequencing was performed with immunoSEQ multiplex PCR; in TCRdb, only in-frame clones are kept and a portion is missing. Of about 400,000 clones in the sample, less than 90% were seen once. V lost 8 bases, J lost 6 bases, and 2 bases stayed unmatched. The CDR3 totals 12 residues. Germline assignment: CDR1 LNHNV and CDR2 YYDKDF (reference sequence). The receptor's source is a woman aged 60 to 75 with COVID-19, enrolled during active disease. J is TRBJ2-1 and V is TRBV15; TRBD1 agrees at 9 bases. Sequenced input: peripheral blood. CDR3 coding DNA: TGTGCCACCCGGACAGGGGCCAATGAGCAGTTCTTC. It specifies CATRTGANEQFF.